Listed below are T cell receptor beta chains from one sample, sequenced in a study of blood T cells in healthy people across ages. A single record per CDR3 protein comes from TCRdb applying MiXCR to the 5' RACE reads. Of approximately 830,000 distinct CDR3 sequences listed, roughly 60% were seen once; the top ten hold 28%. The source material was blood. The source is a young man in good health. The CDR3 runs from the conserved cysteine through the conserved F or W. Each record gives: CDR3 protein, CDR3 DNA, J gene, clone size, V gene, D gene. The D gene is left open where the match is weak. Clone size is shown for a subset of rows, as once, few, many or a class of expanded clone.

cdr3_aa: CSVDWGEETQYF; cdr3_nt: TGCAGCGTTGATTGGGGGGAAGAGACCCAGTACTTC; j_call: TRBJ2-5; clone_size: NA; v_call: TRBV29-1; d_call: NA
cdr3_aa: CASSFQMGSDTQYF; cdr3_nt: TGTGCCAGCAGCTTCCAAATGGGCTCCGATACGCAGTATTTT; j_call: TRBJ2-3; clone_size: few; v_call: TRBV12-3/TRBV12-4; d_call: NA
cdr3_aa: CASSLEAGGPQQYF; cdr3_nt: TGTGCCAGCAGCTTAGAGGCAGGGGGCCCCCAGCAGTACTTC; j_call: TRBJ2-7; clone_size: NA; v_call: TRBV7-2; d_call: TRBD1
cdr3_aa: CASSQTTTGGRNQPQHF; cdr3_nt: TGTGCCAGCAGCCAGACTACAACAGGGGGCAGGAATCAGCCCCAGCATTTT; j_call: TRBJ1-5; clone_size: NA; v_call: TRBV4-2; d_call: TRBD1
cdr3_aa: CASSPSGAMPYNEQFF; cdr3_nt: TGTGCCAGCAGCCCTAGCGGTGCCATGCCCTACAATGAGCAGTTCTTC; j_call: TRBJ2-1; clone_size: NA; v_call: TRBV7-9; d_call: TRBD2
cdr3_aa: CASSLLSGVKDTQYF; cdr3_nt: TGTGCCAGCAGTTTATTATCTGGGGTCAAAGATACGCAGTATTTT; j_call: TRBJ2-3; clone_size: NA; v_call: TRBV12-3/TRBV12-4; d_call: NA
cdr3_aa: CSAPQRQVAGETQYF; cdr3_nt: TGCAGTGCTCCCCAAAGACAGGTAGCGGGGGAGACCCAGTACTTC; j_call: TRBJ2-5; clone_size: many; v_call: TRBV20-1; d_call: TRBD2
cdr3_aa: CASSLRVSTDTQYF; cdr3_nt: TGTGCCAGCAGCCTACGGGTTAGCACAGATACGCAGTATTTT; j_call: TRBJ2-3; clone_size: NA; v_call: TRBV21-1; d_call: NA
cdr3_aa: CSAWGGTSTYEQYF; cdr3_nt: TGCAGTGCTTGGGGCGGGACAAGCACCTACGAGCAGTACTTC; j_call: TRBJ2-7; clone_size: few; v_call: TRBV20-1; d_call: NA
cdr3_aa: CASRPDWGYEQYF; cdr3_nt: TGTGCCAGCAGACCGGACTGGGGATACGAGCAGTACTTC; j_call: TRBJ2-7; clone_size: NA; v_call: TRBV6-5; d_call: NA
cdr3_aa: CSARDTSNYGYTF; cdr3_nt: TGCAGCGCCCGGGACACCTCAAACTATGGCTACACCTTC; j_call: TRBJ1-2; clone_size: NA; v_call: TRBV29-1; d_call: NA
cdr3_aa: CASIAQGGKETQYF; cdr3_nt: TGTGCCAGCATCGCGCAGGGAGGGAAAGAGACCCAGTACTTC; j_call: TRBJ2-5; clone_size: NA; v_call: TRBV7-2; d_call: TRBD2
cdr3_aa: CASSPQGGPPEKLFF; cdr3_nt: TGTGCCAGCAGTCCCCAGGGGGGACCTCCCGAAAAACTGTTTTTT; j_call: TRBJ1-4; clone_size: NA; v_call: TRBV6-6; d_call: TRBD1
cdr3_aa: CASSLLDRYYEQYF; cdr3_nt: TGTGCCAGCAGTTTATTGGACAGATACTACGAGCAGTACTTC; j_call: TRBJ2-7; clone_size: few; v_call: TRBV28; d_call: NA
cdr3_aa: CSASQGAKNTEAFF; cdr3_nt: TGCAGTGCTTCCCAGGGGGCGAAGAACACTGAAGCTTTCTTT; j_call: TRBJ1-1; clone_size: NA; v_call: TRBV20-1; d_call: TRBD1
cdr3_aa: CASSLSGGGEDGAFF; cdr3_nt: TGTGCCAGCAGTTTATCGGGTGGTGGGGAAGACGGAGCTTTCTTT; j_call: TRBJ1-1; clone_size: NA; v_call: TRBV27; d_call: NA
cdr3_aa: CSARDFASDTQYF; cdr3_nt: TGCAGTGCTAGAGATTTTGCCTCAGATACGCAGTATTTT; j_call: TRBJ2-3; clone_size: NA; v_call: TRBV20-1; d_call: NA